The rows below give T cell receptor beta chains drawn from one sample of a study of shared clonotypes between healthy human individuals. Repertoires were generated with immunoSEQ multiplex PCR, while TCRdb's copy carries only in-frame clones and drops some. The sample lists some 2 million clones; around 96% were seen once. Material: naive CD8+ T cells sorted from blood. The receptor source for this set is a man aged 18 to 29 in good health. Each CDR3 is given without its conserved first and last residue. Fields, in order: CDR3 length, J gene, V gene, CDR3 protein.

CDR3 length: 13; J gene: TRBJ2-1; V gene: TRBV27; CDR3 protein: ASSAGLSSYNEQF
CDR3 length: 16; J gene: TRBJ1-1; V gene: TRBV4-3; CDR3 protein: ASSQDRIQGLMNTEAF
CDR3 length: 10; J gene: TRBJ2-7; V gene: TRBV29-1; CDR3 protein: SARDRGYEQY
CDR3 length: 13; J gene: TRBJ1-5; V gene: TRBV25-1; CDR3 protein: ASSESGWGEQPQH
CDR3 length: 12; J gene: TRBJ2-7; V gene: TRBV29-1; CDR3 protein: SVEGWTGHDEQY
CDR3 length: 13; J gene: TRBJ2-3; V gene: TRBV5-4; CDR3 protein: ASSFWGGRTDTQY
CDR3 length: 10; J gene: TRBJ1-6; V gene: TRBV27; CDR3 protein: ASSPGESALH
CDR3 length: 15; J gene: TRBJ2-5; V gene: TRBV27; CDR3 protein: ASSQGGIGLHQETQY
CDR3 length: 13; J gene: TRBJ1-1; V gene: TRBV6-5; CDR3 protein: ASSYGFLANTEAF
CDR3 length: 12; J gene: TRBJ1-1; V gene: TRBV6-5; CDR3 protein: ASSYGITNTEAF
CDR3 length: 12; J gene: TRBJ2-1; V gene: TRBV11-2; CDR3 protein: ASSFPDRYNEQF
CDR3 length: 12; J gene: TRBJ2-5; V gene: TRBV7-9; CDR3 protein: ASLQGEGQETQY
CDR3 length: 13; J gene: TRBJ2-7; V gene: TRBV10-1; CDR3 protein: ASSESKDNFFEQY
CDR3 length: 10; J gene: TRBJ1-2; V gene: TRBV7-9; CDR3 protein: ASSGQGGGYT
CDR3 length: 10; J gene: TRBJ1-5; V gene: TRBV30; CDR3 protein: AWSDEDQPQH
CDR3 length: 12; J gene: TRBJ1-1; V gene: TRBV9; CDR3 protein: ASSAAGQNTEAF
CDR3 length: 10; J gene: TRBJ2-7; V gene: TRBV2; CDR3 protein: ASSGDSYEQY
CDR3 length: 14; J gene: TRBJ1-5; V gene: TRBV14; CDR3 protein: ASSHQGAEGNQPQH
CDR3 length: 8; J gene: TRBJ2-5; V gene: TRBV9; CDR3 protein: ASGEETQY
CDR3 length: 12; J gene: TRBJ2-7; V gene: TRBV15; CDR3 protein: ATSSVGQTYEQY
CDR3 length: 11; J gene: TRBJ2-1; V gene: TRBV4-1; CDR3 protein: ASSQFWRNEQF
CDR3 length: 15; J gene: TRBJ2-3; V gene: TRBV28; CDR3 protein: ASSTAGGGGHTDTQY
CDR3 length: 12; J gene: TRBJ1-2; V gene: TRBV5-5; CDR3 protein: ASSLDQGNYGYT
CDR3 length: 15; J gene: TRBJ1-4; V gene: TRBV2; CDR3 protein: ASSEALLDATNEKLF
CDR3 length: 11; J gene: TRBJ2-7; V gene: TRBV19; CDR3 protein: ASSPAGAYEQY
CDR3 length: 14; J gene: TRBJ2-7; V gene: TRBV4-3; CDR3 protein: ASSQDASGTSYEQY
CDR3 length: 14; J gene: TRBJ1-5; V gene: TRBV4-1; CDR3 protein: ASSLTGTGDNQPQH
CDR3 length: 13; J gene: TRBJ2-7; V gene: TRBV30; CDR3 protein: AWSDSGLAAYEQY
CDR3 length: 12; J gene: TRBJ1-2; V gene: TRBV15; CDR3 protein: ATSRDHAGYGYT
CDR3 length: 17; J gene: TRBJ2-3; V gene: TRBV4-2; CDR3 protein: ASSQEGLAVPEGADTQY
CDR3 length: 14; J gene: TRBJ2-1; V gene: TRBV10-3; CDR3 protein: AISKSLAGGNNEQF
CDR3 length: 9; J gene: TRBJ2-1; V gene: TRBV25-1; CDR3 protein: ASSVTDEQF
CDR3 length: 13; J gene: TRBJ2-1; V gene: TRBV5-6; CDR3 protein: ASTYSGSGSGEQF
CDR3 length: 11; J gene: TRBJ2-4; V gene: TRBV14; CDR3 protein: ASRPTGWNIQY
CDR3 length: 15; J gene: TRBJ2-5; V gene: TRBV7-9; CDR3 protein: ASSSPGNRGSQETQY
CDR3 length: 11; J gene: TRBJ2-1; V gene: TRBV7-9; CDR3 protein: ASSFSYPNEQF
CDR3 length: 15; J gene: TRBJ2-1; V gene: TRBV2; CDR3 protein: ASSERRGATQYNEQF
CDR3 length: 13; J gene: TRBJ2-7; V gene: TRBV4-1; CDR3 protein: ASSQERGVGYEQY
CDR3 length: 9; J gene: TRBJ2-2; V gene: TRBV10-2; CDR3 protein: ASSEGGELF